Listed here are 19 T cell receptor beta chains from one sample, sequenced in a study of blood T cell repertoires in COVID-19 (dated by TCRdb to 2018 to 2020). The library was generated by the immunoSEQ multiplex PCR assay. The table was pulled from immuneACCESS by TCRdb, which kept in-frame rearrangements only. Such tables lose some clones; where checked, under half of the loss comes from unresolved V genes, and the rest has no known cause. Within this sample are 65,000 to 95,000 clones, with roughly nine tenths of them counted one time only. The top ten clones comprise 2% to 3% of the sample. The specimen sequenced was peripheral blood. The receptor set was obtained from a middle-aged man with COVID-19, enrolled during active disease.

In its sample, this clone is medium-sized. The CDR3 region has the DNA TGTGCCAGCAGTCGGGGGAGTGAGCAGTTCTTC. Amino acid sequence: CASSRGSEQFF. The J gene is TRBJ2-1, the V gene TRBV12-3 or TRBV12-4; a possible D gene is TRBD2 (6 bases). This CDR3 has 11 residues. V lost 5 bases, J lost 9 bases, and 8 bases lay in between.

V and J are TRBV6-5 and TRBJ2-7; D may be TRBD1 (6 bases). The germline V and J ends were trimmed by 5 bases and 7 bases, with 21 bases remaining between them. Looked up from germline, CDR1 is MNHEY and CDR2 is SVGAGI. The CDR3 is made up of 15 amino acids. The CDR3 bases are TGTGCCAGCAGTCGAACCCCGACAGGCGAGGAAGAGCAGTACGTC. Protein sequence: CASSRTPTGEEEQYV.

V and J are TRBV27 and TRBJ2-7; tentative D call: TRBD2 (5 bases). CDR1 MNHEY and CDR2 SMNVEV come from the germline V gene (reference sequence). Trimming took off 5 bases at V and 2 bases at J, with 10 bases between the two ends. The CDR3 sequence is 13 residues long. The chain's CDR3 is CASSRSGPYEQYF. The CDR3 DNA sequence: TGTGCCAGCAGTCGGAGCGGACCCTACGAGCAGTACTTC.

The gene calls are TRBV30 and TRBJ1-1; 10 nucleotides align to TRBD1. This CDR3 spans 16 amino acids. V was clipped by 0 bases and J by 3 bases; unmatched bases: 7. The germline CDR1 and CDR2 sequences are GTSNPN and SVGIG (reference sequence). The CDR3 DNA reads TGTGCCTGGAGTGTACTAGGACAGGGGGTTTACACTGAAGCTTTCTTT. Amino acid sequence: CAWSVLGQGVYTEAFF.

This clone has more than one count but fewer than ten. The chain is built from TRBV7-2 and TRBJ2-1; 12 bases are shared with TRBD1. CDR1 SGHTA and CDR2 FQGNSA come from the germline V gene. The CDR3 has 18 residues. With 5 bases clipped from V and 2 bases from J, the junction kept 10 bases outside the gene matches. This CDR3 is CASSKPGQGALAYNEQFF. In DNA, the CDR3 is TGTGCCAGCAGCAAGCCGGGACAGGGGGCGCTGGCCTACAATGAGCAGTTCTTC. The variable domain in full, completed from reference TRBV7-2 and TRBJ2-1, reads GAGVSQSPSNKVTEKGKDVELRCDPISGHTALYWYRQSLGQGLEFLIYFQGNSAPDKSGLPSDRFSAERTGGSVSTLTIQRTQQEDSAVYLCASSKPGQGALAYNEQFFGPGTRLTVL.

The table lists this clone with a few counts. This rearrangement joins TRBV9 to TRBJ1-5, with no clear D. This CDR3 contains 14 residues. V shed 3 bases and J shed 4 bases, with 11 bases lying between them. In germline, CDR1 is SGDLS, CDR2 YYNGEE. CDR3 sequence (DNA): TGTGCCAGCAGCGCCGGTGCGGGAAATCAGCCCCAGCATTTT. Its translation: CASSAGAGNQPQHF.

The chain combines TRBV20-1 with TRBJ2-1, with D possibly matching TRBD1 (6 bases). Trimming removed 3 bases from V and 5 bases from J, with 14 bases in between. The CDR3 has 14 residues. Per germline, CDR1 DFQATT and CDR2 SNEGSKA (reference sequence). This chain's CDR3 is CSASRETGNNEQFF. The CDR3 nucleotides read TGCAGTGCTAGTAGGGAGACAGGTAACAATGAGCAGTTCTTC.

This chain links TRBV5-6 with TRBJ2-5; possibly TRBD2 for D (6 bases). This CDR3 has 15 residues. Trimming took 6 bases from V and 5 from J, leaving 20 bases between them. Germline lookup yields CDR1 SGHDT and CDR2 YYEEEE. CDR3 sequence reads: CASNLEGFVGETQYF. CDR3 coding DNA: TGTGCCAGCAACCTGGAGGGGTTTGTAGGGGAGACCCAGTACTTC.

About this clone itself: Different DNA sequences within this sample yield the same CDR3. The chain employs TRBV6-5 and TRBJ2-7; 9 bases fit TRBD2. V dropped 6 bases and J dropped 0; count of bases not matched to a gene: 3. CDR3 length: 14 amino acids. CDR1 and CDR2 from the germline V gene are MNHEY and SVGAGI. The CDR3, as DNA: TGTGCCAGCAGGCGGACTAGCGTCTCCTACGAGCAGTACGTC. It translates to CASRRTSVSYEQYV.

The J gene is TRBJ2-7, the V gene TRBV5-1; 8 bases map to TRBD2. V was pared by 0 bases and J by 0 bases, with 5 bases of the junction left unmatched. Germline assignment: CDR1 SGHRS and CDR2 YFSETQ. There are 16 residues in the CDR3. CDR3 loop: CASSLVPGGSSYEQYV. CDR3 coding DNA: TGCGCCAGCAGCTTGGTCCCGGGGGGGAGCTCCTACGAGCAGTACGTC.

The gene calls are TRBV5-1 and TRBJ2-2; 7 nucleotides match TRBD1. Losses at the gene ends were 0 bases for V and 0 bases for J; bases not matched to a gene: 2. CDR3 length: 16 residues. Germline V gene lookup returns CDR1 SGHRS and CDR2 YFSETQ. The CDR3, as DNA: TGCGCCAGCAGCTTGGATGGGACAGCGAACACCGGGGAGCTGTTTTTT. Residues: CASSLDGTANTGELFF.

This clone has only one observation. The chain recombines TRBV5-1 with TRBJ1-1; 7 positions agree with TRBD1. Trimming at V came to 3 bases and at J to 0 bases, leaving 2 bases not matched to a gene. The CDR3 is 14 residues long. Per the germline V gene, CDR1 is SGHRS and CDR2 is YFSETQ. The CDR3 DNA is TGCGCCAGCAGCTCGGGACAGCTGAACACTGAAGCTTTCTTT. Its protein is CASSSGQLNTEAFF.

The chain links TRBV28 to TRBJ2-3, with D possibly being TRBD2 (6 bases). This CDR3 has 15 residues. The germline V gene encodes CDR1 MDHEN and CDR2 SYDVKM. Trimming shortened V by 7 bases and J by 2 bases, and 16 bases separated the two germline ends. The CDR3 is CASNLGGSATDTQYF. The CDR3 coding sequence is TGTGCCAGCAATCTCGGGGGTAGCGCCACAGATACGCAGTATTTT.

The chain joins TRBV4-2 to TRBJ2-3, with TRBD2 matching 7 bases. Germline values: CDR1 LGHNA, CDR2 YNFKEQ. V was pared by 0 bases and J by 0 bases, with 3 bases of the junction left unmatched. The CDR3 runs to 16 residues. The CDR3 sequence is CASSQELAPSTDTQYF. The CDR3 nucleotides read TGTGCCAGCAGCCAAGAACTAGCGCCGAGCACAGATACGCAGTATTTT.

V gene TRBV25-1 combines with J gene TRBJ2-2; tentative D call: TRBD1 (5 bases). The CDR3 contains 14 residues. Trimming pared 4 bases from V and 6 bases from J, leaving 12 bases between. Germline CDR1 is MGHDK and CDR2 is SYGVNS. The CDR3 region has the DNA TGTGCCAGCAGTGGCAGGGTATTTGCCGGGGAGCTGTTTTTT. Protein product: CASSGRVFAGELFF.

As to this clone: The final CDR3 position lacks the conserved phenylalanine or tryptophan, pointing to a likely read error. Because the CDR3's place on the DNA is in doubt, the DNA is left out and the CDR3 is given as listed by TCRdb. The chain joins TRBV21-1 to TRBJ2-7; the D call of TRBD1 is as the table states it, not checked on the DNA. TRBV21-1 constitutes a pseudogene. The CDR3 is 11 amino acids in total, end residues counted. CDR3 sequence: CASSKESRGRL.

V gene TRBV28 combines with J gene TRBJ2-4; 7 bases fit TRBD2. J lost 7 bases, V lost 6 bases, and 9 bases had no gene match. The length of the CDR3 is 14 residues. Germline V lookup: CDR1 MDHEN, CDR2 SYDVKM. CDR3 in amino acids: CASSSPGEGNIQYF. The CDR3 region has the DNA TGTGCCAGCAGCAGTCCGGGGGAGGGTAACATTCAGTACTTC.

The V and J genes are TRBV3-1 (or the pseudogene TRBV3-2) and TRBJ2-1; weak D call: TRBD2 (6 bases). The CDR3 is 14 amino acids. The ends were cut back, 3 bases at V and 5 bases at J, with 11 bases in the middle. Per the germline V gene, CDR1 is LGHDT and CDR2 is YNNKEL (reference sequence). CDR3: CASSQWGEDNEQFF. The CDR3 nucleotides read TGTGCCAGCAGCCAGTGGGGGGAAGACAATGAGCAGTTCTTC.

This chain connects TRBV7-3 to TRBJ2-3; no reliable D call. This CDR3 spans 15 amino acids. Deletions cut 4 bases from V and 1 base from J, with 12 bases between. Germline V gene lookup returns CDR1 SGHTA and CDR2 FQGTGA. CDR3 residues: CASSSHLTGTDTQYF. The CDR3 coding sequence is TGTGCCAGCAGCTCCCATTTAACTGGCACAGATACGCAGTATTTT.